The present T cell receptor (beta chain) was sequenced within a study of blood T cell repertoires in COVID-19. For the study at large: COVID-19 samples, acute and convalescent, were from the United States, Italy and Spain. Sample material is recorded as cDNA or gDNA derived from T cells, B-cell-depleted T cells, or PBMCs.

V lost 5 bases and J lost 3, with 10 bases in between. Germline values: CDR1 KGHSH, CDR2 LQKENI. The CDR3 runs to 13 residues. Per the authors' pipeline: Estimates of nucleated cell counts were drawn from the amplification of reference gene primers. Profiling relied on immunoSEQ multiplex PCR, and the TCRdb table lists in-frame clones only, not all of them. From that table come the V and J calls and clone size; the DNA was used to work out D and trimming. The table records some 180,000 clones, roughly three quarters of them present only once. The TCR comes from a woman in her forties or fifties with active or convalescent COVID-19. The rearrangement uses TRBV18 and TRBJ1-1, with a weak D call TRBD1 (6 bases). Sequenced material: peripheral blood. DNA of the CDR3: TGTGCCAGCTCAAAACAGGGCGACACTGAAGCTTTCTTT. It codes for CASSKQGDTEAFF. The entire variable domain, with the rest obtained from reference TRBV18 and TRBJ1-1, is as follows: NAGVMQNPRHLVRRRGQEARLRCSPMKGHSHVYWYRQLPEEGLKFMVYLQKENIIDESGMPKERFSAEFPKEGPSILRIQQVVRGDSAAYFCASSKQGDTEAFFGQGTRLTVV.